A selection of T cell receptor beta chains follows, all from one sample in a study of shared clonotypes between healthy human individuals. Here immunoSEQ multiplex PCR was the method, and the copy in TCRdb shows in-frame clones only, minus some. The sample has 700,000 to 950,000 clones, about 97% seen once; the top ten hold about 0.21%. Sequencing input: naive CD8+ T cells sorted from blood. The receptors here all came from a man between 25 and 39 years old in good health. Each CDR3 is given with its conserved first and last residue. Fields, in order: V gene, clone size, CDR3 length, J gene, D gene, CDR3 protein, CDR3 DNA. The D gene is left open where the match is weak. Clone size is not always given. Where it is, it says once, few, many or a class for expanded clones.

TRBV29-1	once	13	TRBJ2-3	TRBD1	CSVDGQGTDTQYF	TGCAGCGTTGACGGACAGGGGACAGATACGCAGTATTTT
TRBV4-1	once	15	TRBJ2-7	.	CASSLGQQHLYEQYF	TGCGCCAGCAGCCTCGGACAGCAGCATCTCTACGAGCAGTACTTC
TRBV6-5	.	11	TRBJ2-1	.	CASSSAYEQFF	TGTGCCAGCAGTTCAGCCTATGAGCAGTTCTTC
TRBV6-5	.	16	TRBJ2-7	.	CASSYSSQGQIYEQYF	TGTGCCAGCAGTTACTCGAGCCAAGGACAGATCTACGAGCAGTACTTC
TRBV15	.	14	TRBJ2-3	.	CATSREERADTQYF	TGTGCCACCAGCAGAGAGGAGAGGGCAGATACGCAGTATTTT
TRBV7-9	.	16	TRBJ2-3	TRBD2	CASSSTTSGSADTQYF	TGTGCCAGCAGCTCTACTACTAGCGGGAGTGCAGATACGCAGTATTTT
TRBV7-3	once	16	TRBJ2-7	.	CASSSNLGRASFEQYF	TGTGCCAGCAGCTCGAATCTGGGCAGAGCCTCCTTCGAGCAGTACTTC
TRBV6-1	.	17	TRBJ2-7	.	CASSENPPRGVGYEQYF	TGTGCCAGCAGTGAAAATCCACCTAGGGGGGTCGGTTACGAGCAGTACTTC
TRBV5-1	.	13	TRBJ2-3	TRBD1	CASSLEGGDPQYF	TGCGCCAGCAGCTTGGAAGGGGGCGATCCGCAGTATTTT
TRBV7-8	.	12	TRBJ2-2	.	CASNANTGELFF	TGTGCCAGCAACGCGAACACCGGGGAGCTGTTTTTT